The rows below give T cell receptor beta chains drawn from one sample of a study of technical replicates of blood from a few donors. Produced via immunoSEQ multiplex PCR; TCRdb's table is partial and in-frame only. Among around 58,000 clones listed, roughly 86% were seen once. The specimen sequenced was PBMCs. The source of these receptors is a human donor in good health. Some clones in this sample may be carry-over from other donors' samples. Both conserved end residues are part of each CDR3.

v_call,j_call,cdr3_aa
TRBV18,TRBJ1-1,CASSRSTGDTEAFF
TRBV7-9,TRBJ2-3,CASSWALAGTDTQYF
TRBV9,TRBJ2-3,CASSVDERSTDTQYF
TRBV4-3,TRBJ1-2,CASSQDQQGNYGYTF
TRBV7-9,TRBJ2-1,CASSLVSGGRNNEQFF
TRBV7-2,TRBJ1-2,CASSLRNYGYTF
TRBV4-2,TRBJ1-2,CASSQGGLDDAGGYTF
TRBV19,TRBJ1-1,CASSRPEGTEAFF
TRBV18,TRBJ1-1,CASSPIALNTEAFF
TRBV6-1,TRBJ1-3,CASSAMGQKEGGNTIYF
TRBV28,TRBJ1-5,CASRVSDQPQHF
TRBV7-2,TRBJ2-7,CASSLDGGTFYEQYF
TRBV19,TRBJ2-7,CASSGDREAPYEQYF
TRBV6-1,TRBJ2-7,CASLPKPGIHEQYF
TRBV10-3,TRBJ2-7,CAIRRTGQEQYF
TRBV12-5,TRBJ2-1,CASGLGLGQSYNEQFF
TRBV11-3,TRBJ2-3,CASSRGTGSTDTQYF
TRBV5-4,TRBJ2-1,CASSLIRQGGRNEQFF
TRBV10-1,TRBJ2-1,CASSESSGGACYNEQFF
TRBV7-7,TRBJ2-2,CASSPGSGGTGELFF